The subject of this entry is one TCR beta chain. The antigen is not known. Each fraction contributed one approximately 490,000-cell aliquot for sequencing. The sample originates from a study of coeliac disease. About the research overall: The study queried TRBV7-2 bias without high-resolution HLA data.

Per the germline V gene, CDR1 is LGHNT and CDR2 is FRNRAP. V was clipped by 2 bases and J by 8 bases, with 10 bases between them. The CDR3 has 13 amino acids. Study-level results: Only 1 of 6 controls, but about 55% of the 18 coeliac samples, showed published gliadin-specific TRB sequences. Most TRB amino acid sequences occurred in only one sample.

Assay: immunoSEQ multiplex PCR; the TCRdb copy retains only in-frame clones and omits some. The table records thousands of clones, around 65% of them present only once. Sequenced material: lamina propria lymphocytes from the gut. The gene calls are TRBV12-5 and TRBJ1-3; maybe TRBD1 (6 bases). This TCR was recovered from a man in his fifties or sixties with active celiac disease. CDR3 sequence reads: CASGLRQGHTIYF. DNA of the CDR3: TGTGCTAGTGGTTTGCGCCAGGGGCACACCATATATTTT.